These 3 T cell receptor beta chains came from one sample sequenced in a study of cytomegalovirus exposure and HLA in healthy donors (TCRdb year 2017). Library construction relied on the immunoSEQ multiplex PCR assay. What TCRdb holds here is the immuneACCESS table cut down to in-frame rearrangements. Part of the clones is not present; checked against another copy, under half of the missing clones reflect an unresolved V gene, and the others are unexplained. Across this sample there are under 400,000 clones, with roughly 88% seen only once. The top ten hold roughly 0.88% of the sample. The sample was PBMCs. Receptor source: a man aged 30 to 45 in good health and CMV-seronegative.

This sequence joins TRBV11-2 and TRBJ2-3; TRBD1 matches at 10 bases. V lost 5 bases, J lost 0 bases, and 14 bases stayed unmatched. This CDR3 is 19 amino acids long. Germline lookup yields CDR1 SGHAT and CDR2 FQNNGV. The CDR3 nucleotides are TGTGCCAGCAGCCCTGGCGGGACAGGGGATTCGCCCAGCACAGATACGCAGTATTTT. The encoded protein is CASSPGGTGDSPSTDTQYF.

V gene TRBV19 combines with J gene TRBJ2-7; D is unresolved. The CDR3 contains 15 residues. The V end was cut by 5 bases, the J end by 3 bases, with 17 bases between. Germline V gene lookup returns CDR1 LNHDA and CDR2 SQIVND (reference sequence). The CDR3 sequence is CASSASPSASYEQYF. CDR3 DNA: TGTGCCAGTAGTGCCTCCCCTAGTGCAAGCTACGAGCAGTACTTC.

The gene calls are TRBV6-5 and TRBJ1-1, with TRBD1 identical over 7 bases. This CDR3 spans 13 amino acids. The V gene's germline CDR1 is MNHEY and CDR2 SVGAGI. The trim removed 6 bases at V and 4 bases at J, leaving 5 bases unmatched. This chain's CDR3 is CASSFTGATEAFF. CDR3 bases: TGTGCCAGCAGCTTTACAGGGGCCACTGAAGCTTTCTTT.